This TCR beta chain was retrieved from a study of cytomegalovirus exposure and HLA in healthy donors. Whole-study context: In a later analysis, it was reported that the 110 or so validation repertoires had been produced on the same platform as the 700 or so repertoires belonging to the first cohort.

The assay was immunoSEQ multiplex PCR, and TCRdb's table has in-frame clones only and misses some. This sample has tens of thousands of clones, with less than 90% found just once. V dropped 3 bases and J dropped 5 bases, with 17 bases sitting between them. CDR3 length: 16 amino acids. Germline lookup yields CDR1 SGHVS and CDR2 FQNEAQ. Notes on the study in general: The dataset shows that most TCR sequences were rare, while some public TCRs occurred in many donors. Cytomegalovirus association was listed for about 180 TCR beta chains. Reports credit the classifier with highly specific, highly sensitive diagnosis of cytomegalovirus status.

Comment on this clone: What it recognizes is unknown.

Sequencing was carried out using PBMCs. The chain joins TRBV7-8 to TRBJ2-1, with a possible D match to TRBD2 (5 bases). The sequence was obtained from a woman under 30 in good health and CMV-seropositive. CDR3 DNA: TGTGCCAGCAGCTTCGGGAAGTCTGACACAAACAATGAGCAGTTCTTC. Encoded protein: CASSFGKSDTNNEQFF.